The rows below give T cell receptor beta chains drawn from one sample of a study of post-analysis software for immune sequencing data. Each CDR3 protein is one row after TCRdb ran MiXCR on the PCR reads. This table holds around 440,000 distinct CDR3 sequences, around 40% found once. The specimen was blood. These TCRs come from a girl aged 10 to 17 with multiple sclerosis. The CDR3 runs from the conserved cysteine through the conserved F or W. The D gene is left open where the match is weak. Rows may omit the clone size; those that give it use once, few, many or a size class.

cdr3_aa: CSVEERTVGYTF
cdr3_nt: TGCAGCGTTGAAGAAAGAACCGTTGGCTACACCTTC
clone_size: few
v_call: TRBV29-1
j_call: TRBJ1-2
d_call: -

cdr3_aa: CSVSSGRANTGELFF
cdr3_nt: TGCAGTGTCTCTAGCGGGAGAGCCAACACCGGGGAGCTGTTTTTT
clone_size: -
v_call: TRBV20-1
j_call: TRBJ2-2
d_call: TRBD2

cdr3_aa: CASSQVWAGASYNEQFF
cdr3_nt: TGTGCCAGCAGCCAAGTGTGGGCGGGAGCATCCTACAATGAGCAGTTCTTC
clone_size: -
v_call: TRBV3-1
j_call: TRBJ2-1
d_call: TRBD2

cdr3_aa: CASSCPRGGAFF
cdr3_nt: TGTGCCAGCAGTTGCCCGAGAGGGGGAGCTTTCTTT
clone_size: -
v_call: TRBV6-6
j_call: TRBJ1-1
d_call: -

cdr3_aa: CASSFNRDYGYTF
cdr3_nt: TGTGCCAGCAGTTTCAACAGAGACTATGGCTACACCTTC
clone_size: -
v_call: TRBV28
j_call: TRBJ1-2
d_call: -

cdr3_aa: CASSPGQGPYGYTF
cdr3_nt: TGTGCCAGCAGCCCGGGACAGGGTCCCTATGGCTACACCTTC
clone_size: few
v_call: TRBV7-3
j_call: TRBJ1-2
d_call: TRBD1

cdr3_aa: CASSSLGRGSTDTQYF
cdr3_nt: TGTGCCAGCAGCTCACTTGGGAGGGGATCCACAGATACGCAGTATTTT
clone_size: -
v_call: TRBV7-3
j_call: TRBJ2-3
d_call: TRBD2

cdr3_aa: CASSYAGLLRHEQFF
cdr3_nt: TGTGCCAGCAGTTACGCGGGACTCTTACGACATGAGCAGTTCTTC
clone_size: -
v_call: TRBV6-2/TRBV6-3
j_call: TRBJ2-1
d_call: -

cdr3_aa: CASSSGLAGVYEQYF
cdr3_nt: TGTGCCAGCAGCTCGGGACTAGCGGGAGTCTACGAGCAGTACTTC
clone_size: many
v_call: TRBV7-2
j_call: TRBJ2-7
d_call: TRBD2

cdr3_aa: CSTGKTGANEKLFF
cdr3_nt: TGCAGTACTGGAAAGACAGGGGCTAATGAAAAACTGTTTTTT
clone_size: once
v_call: TRBV20-1
j_call: TRBJ1-4
d_call: TRBD1

cdr3_aa: CASSLRLTDTQYF
cdr3_nt: TGCGCCAGCAGCTTGAGGTTGACAGATACGCAGTATTTT
clone_size: few
v_call: TRBV5-1
j_call: TRBJ2-3
d_call: -

cdr3_aa: CASSQESSILYGYTF
cdr3_nt: TGTGCCAGCAGCCAAGAGAGTAGTATACTCTATGGCTACACCTTC
clone_size: few
v_call: TRBV4-2
j_call: TRBJ1-2
d_call: -

cdr3_aa: CASSLGRTYGYTF
cdr3_nt: TGTGCCAGCAGTTTAGGCCGGACTTATGGCTACACCTTC
clone_size: few
v_call: TRBV12-3/TRBV12-4
j_call: TRBJ1-2
d_call: -

cdr3_aa: CASSLETGNFYEQYF
cdr3_nt: TGTGCCAGCAGTTTGGAGACAGGGAACTTCTACGAGCAGTACTTC
clone_size: few
v_call: TRBV6-6
j_call: TRBJ2-7
d_call: TRBD1

cdr3_aa: CASSYSSQRTDTQYF
cdr3_nt: TGTGCCAGCAGTTACTCTTCCCAGCGTACAGATACGCAGTATTTT
clone_size: -
v_call: TRBV6-5
j_call: TRBJ2-3
d_call: -

cdr3_aa: CASSSSSGGRYEQYF
cdr3_nt: TGTGCCAGTAGTTCGTCTAGCGGAGGGAGATACGAGCAGTACTTC
clone_size: -
v_call: TRBV19
j_call: TRBJ2-7
d_call: TRBD2

cdr3_aa: CASSKGGGKDEQFF
cdr3_nt: TGCGCCAGCAGTAAAGGGGGCGGTAAAGATGAGCAGTTCTTC
clone_size: -
v_call: TRBV5-1
j_call: TRBJ2-1
d_call: TRBD1

cdr3_aa: CATSRDQVYEQYF
cdr3_nt: TGTGCCACCAGCAGAGATCAAGTCTACGAGCAGTACTTC
clone_size: few
v_call: TRBV15
j_call: TRBJ2-7
d_call: -

cdr3_aa: CSARLAGRYEQYF
cdr3_nt: TGCAGTGCTAGACTAGCGGGACGCTACGAGCAGTACTTC
clone_size: -
v_call: TRBV20-1
j_call: TRBJ2-7
d_call: TRBD2

cdr3_aa: CASSQHRQGFTNTEAFF
cdr3_nt: TGTGCCAGCAGCCAACACAGACAGGGGTTCACGAACACTGAAGCTTTCTTT
clone_size: -
v_call: TRBV7-8
j_call: TRBJ1-1
d_call: TRBD1

cdr3_aa: CASSPGTLRLRVYEQYF
cdr3_nt: TGTGCCAGCTCACCTGGAACACTGAGATTAAGGGTCTACGAGCAGTACTTC
clone_size: few
v_call: TRBV18
j_call: TRBJ2-7
d_call: -

cdr3_aa: CATSRTSGSPDTQYF
cdr3_nt: TGTGCCACCAGCAGGACTAGCGGGAGCCCAGATACGCAGTATTTT
clone_size: few
v_call: TRBV15
j_call: TRBJ2-3
d_call: TRBD2

cdr3_aa: CASSQEGRDDEQFF
cdr3_nt: TGCGCCAGCAGCCAAGAGGGAAGGGACGATGAGCAGTTCTTC
clone_size: -
v_call: TRBV4-1
j_call: TRBJ2-1
d_call: -

cdr3_aa: CSAGADSTWETQYF
cdr3_nt: TGCAGTGCTGGAGCGGACTCCACGTGGGAGACCCAGTACTTC
clone_size: few
v_call: TRBV20-1
j_call: TRBJ2-5
d_call: -

cdr3_aa: CASSLAGGIGYTF
cdr3_nt: TGTGCCAGCAGTTTGGCAGGGGGCATTGGCTACACCTTC
clone_size: few
v_call: TRBV12-3/TRBV12-4
j_call: TRBJ1-2
d_call: TRBD1

cdr3_aa: CASSPSRSGVGTDTQYF
cdr3_nt: TGTGCCAGCAGCCCGAGTCGGTCGGGAGTGGGCACAGATACGCAGTATTTT
clone_size: -
v_call: TRBV4-2
j_call: TRBJ2-3
d_call: -

cdr3_aa: CASSLRGAAYEQYF
cdr3_nt: TGTGCCAGCAGCCTCCGGGGGGCAGCCTACGAGCAGTACTTC
clone_size: -
v_call: TRBV7-3
j_call: TRBJ2-7
d_call: -

cdr3_aa: CSALTSGRADTQYF
cdr3_nt: TGCAGTGCTCTGACTAGCGGGAGGGCAGATACGCAGTATTTT
clone_size: -
v_call: TRBV20-1
j_call: TRBJ2-3
d_call: TRBD2

cdr3_aa: CASTLRAGHTEAFF
cdr3_nt: TGTGCCAGCACCCTAAGGGCAGGCCACACTGAAGCTTTCTTT
clone_size: -
v_call: TRBV2
j_call: TRBJ1-1
d_call: -

cdr3_aa: CASSPFTGEAFF
cdr3_nt: TGCGCCAGCAGCCCTTTTACGGGTGAAGCTTTCTTT
clone_size: -
v_call: TRBV4-1
j_call: TRBJ1-1
d_call: -

cdr3_aa: CASSLTGMDTEAFF
cdr3_nt: TGCGCCAGCAGCTTAACAGGTATGGACACTGAAGCTTTCTTT
clone_size: few
v_call: TRBV5-1
j_call: TRBJ1-1
d_call: -

cdr3_aa: CSGRDNSNQPQHF
cdr3_nt: TGCAGCGGACGGGATAATAGCAATCAGCCCCAGCATTTT
clone_size: -
v_call: TRBV20-1
j_call: TRBJ1-5
d_call: -

cdr3_aa: CSARGTSGGYNEQFF
cdr3_nt: TGCAGTGCTAGAGGGACTAGCGGGGGATACAATGAGCAGTTCTTC
clone_size: -
v_call: TRBV20-1
j_call: TRBJ2-1
d_call: TRBD2

cdr3_aa: CATQGQTNSPLHF
cdr3_nt: TGTGCCACCCAAGGACAGACCAATTCACCCCTCCACTTT
clone_size: -
v_call: TRBV15
j_call: TRBJ1-6
d_call: -

cdr3_aa: CSASEIPGLAGAISYNEQFF
cdr3_nt: TGCAGTGCTAGTGAAATTCCGGGACTAGCGGGGGCCATCTCCTACAATGAGCAGTTCTTC
clone_size: -
v_call: TRBV20-1
j_call: TRBJ2-1
d_call: TRBD2

cdr3_aa: CASSRTSGSSYEQYF
cdr3_nt: TGTGCCAGCAGTCGGACTAGCGGTAGCTCCTACGAGCAGTACTTC
clone_size: many
v_call: TRBV12-3/TRBV12-4
j_call: TRBJ2-7
d_call: TRBD2

cdr3_aa: CASSVDRAPYGYTF
cdr3_nt: TGTGCCAGCAGCGTCGACAGGGCCCCCTATGGCTACACCTTC
clone_size: -
v_call: TRBV6-5
j_call: TRBJ1-2
d_call: TRBD1

cdr3_aa: CSARAEVIYEQYF
cdr3_nt: TGCAGTGCTAGGGCAGAAGTTATCTACGAGCAGTACTTC
clone_size: -
v_call: TRBV20-1
j_call: TRBJ2-7
d_call: -

cdr3_aa: CGGDYGYTF
cdr3_nt: TGCGGGGGGGACTATGGCTACACCTTC
clone_size: -
v_call: TRBV29-1
j_call: TRBJ1-2
d_call: -

cdr3_aa: CSALDRGIYNEQFF
cdr3_nt: TGCAGTGCCCTAGACAGGGGGATCTACAATGAGCAGTTCTTC
clone_size: -
v_call: TRBV20-1
j_call: TRBJ2-1
d_call: TRBD1

cdr3_aa: CSARDSWTSGIHEQYF
cdr3_nt: TGCAGTGCTAGAGATTCCTGGACTAGCGGGATCCACGAGCAGTACTTC
clone_size: few
v_call: TRBV20-1
j_call: TRBJ2-7
d_call: TRBD2

cdr3_aa: CASSLGGRGDNEQFF
cdr3_nt: TGTGCCAGCAGCTTGGGCGGGAGGGGAGACAATGAGCAGTTCTTC
clone_size: -
v_call: TRBV7-8
j_call: TRBJ2-1
d_call: TRBD2

cdr3_aa: CASSLAGYRAEAFF
cdr3_nt: TGTGCCAGCAGCTTAGCGGGGTATAGGGCTGAAGCTTTCTTT
clone_size: -
v_call: TRBV7-8
j_call: TRBJ1-1
d_call: -

cdr3_aa: CATSDPTQEQFF
cdr3_nt: TGTGCCACCAGTGATCCGACGCAGGAGCAGTTCTTC
clone_size: -
v_call: TRBV24-1
j_call: TRBJ2-1
d_call: -

cdr3_aa: CASSQDRKTSGIYNEQFF
cdr3_nt: TGTGCCAGCAGCCAAGATCGGAAGACTAGCGGGATCTACAATGAGCAGTTCTTC
clone_size: -
v_call: TRBV3-1
j_call: TRBJ2-1
d_call: TRBD2

cdr3_aa: CASSTQDAGQPQHF
cdr3_nt: TGTGCCAGTAGTACGCAGGACGCGGGGCAGCCCCAGCATTTT
clone_size: -
v_call: TRBV19
j_call: TRBJ1-5
d_call: -

cdr3_aa: CASSQAGSPSYEQYF
cdr3_nt: TGCGCCAGCAGCCAAGCGGGCAGTCCCTCCTACGAGCAGTACTTC
clone_size: -
v_call: TRBV4-3
j_call: TRBJ2-7
d_call: -

cdr3_aa: CAGSVAGGGTALDEQYF
cdr3_nt: TGTGCCGGCAGCGTAGCAGGGGGGGGGACCGCTTTGGACGAGCAGTACTTC
clone_size: -
v_call: TRBV9
j_call: TRBJ2-7
d_call: -

cdr3_aa: CASNERVAGDYNEQFF
cdr3_nt: TGCGCCAGCAACGAAAGAGTAGCGGGAGATTACAATGAGCAGTTCTTC
clone_size: -
v_call: TRBV5-1
j_call: TRBJ2-1
d_call: TRBD2

cdr3_aa: CSAAGGSAGNTDTQYF
cdr3_nt: TGCAGTGCCGCGGGCGGTTCGGCGGGAAATACAGATACGCAGTATTTT
clone_size: -
v_call: TRBV20-1
j_call: TRBJ2-3
d_call: -

cdr3_aa: CASSLGLAAYYEQYF
cdr3_nt: TGTGCCAGCAGTTTGGGACTAGCGGCCTACTACGAGCAGTACTTC
clone_size: -
v_call: TRBV28
j_call: TRBJ2-7
d_call: TRBD2

cdr3_aa: CSASTRNTDTQYF
cdr3_nt: TGCAGTGCTAGTACCAGAAACACAGATACGCAGTATTTT
clone_size: once
v_call: TRBV20-1
j_call: TRBJ2-3
d_call: -